This T cell receptor (beta chain) came from a study of beta chain features in type 1 diabetes. Findings of the study overall: Comparison showed that naive, central memory and Treg TCRB repertoires appeared more similar among patients than among healthy donors. In all four CD4+ subsets, TCRB CDR3 length was significantly, moderately reduced in type 1 diabetes.

Expressed TCRB transcripts were sequenced because the isolated RNA had all been reverse transcribed beforehand. The data were produced by immunoSEQ multiplex PCR, yet TCRdb's version contains in-frame clones alone and is incomplete. The sample carries about 160,000 clones, approximately 8.7% recorded once. On this clone itself: Its antigen is still unknown.

The CDR3 contains 16 residues. Heparinised blood was drawn once per donor, averaging approximately 0.12 L. Sorting of CD4+ naive, central memory, regulatory and stem cell-like memory cells was performed via CD45RO/CCR7/CD25/CD127/CD95/CD27. The TCR originated in a young woman with type 1 diabetes. This chain uses TRBV21-1 with TRBJ2-7; TRBD2, the D gene given by the table, was not confirmed from the DNA. TRBV21-1 is assigned pseudogene status. Sequencing input: central memory CD4+ T cells from blood. Written as DNA, the CDR3 is TGTGCCAGCAGCAACGGGACTAGCGGGAGGGCCTACGAGCAGTACTTC. It encodes CASSNGTSGRAYEQYF.